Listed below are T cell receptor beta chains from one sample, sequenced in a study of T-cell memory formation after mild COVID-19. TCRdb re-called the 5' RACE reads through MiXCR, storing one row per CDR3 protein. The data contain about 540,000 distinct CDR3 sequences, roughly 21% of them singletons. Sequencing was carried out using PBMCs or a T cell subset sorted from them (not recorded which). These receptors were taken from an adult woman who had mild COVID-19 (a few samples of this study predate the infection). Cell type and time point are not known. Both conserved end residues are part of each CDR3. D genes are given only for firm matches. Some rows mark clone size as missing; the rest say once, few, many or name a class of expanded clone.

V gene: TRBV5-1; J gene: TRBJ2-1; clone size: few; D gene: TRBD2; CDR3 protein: CASSGGRDDEQFF; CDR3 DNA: TGCGCCAGCAGCGGGGGGAGGGACGATGAGCAGTTCTTC
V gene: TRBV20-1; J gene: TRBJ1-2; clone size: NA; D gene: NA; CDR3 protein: CSALPTHGYGYTF; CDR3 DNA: TGCAGTGCTCTGCCCACGCACGGGTATGGCTACACCTTC
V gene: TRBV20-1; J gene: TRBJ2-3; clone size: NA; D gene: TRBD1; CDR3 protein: CSANRDRVRADTQYF; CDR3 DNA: TGCAGTGCTAACCGAGACAGGGTCAGAGCAGATACGCAGTATTTT
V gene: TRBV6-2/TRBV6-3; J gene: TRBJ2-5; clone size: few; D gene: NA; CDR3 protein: CASSYGVREVETQYF; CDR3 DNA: TGTGCCAGCAGTTACGGCGTCAGGGAAGTTGAGACCCAGTACTTC
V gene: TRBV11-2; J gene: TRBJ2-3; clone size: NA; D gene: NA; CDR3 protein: CASSLVGYTQYF; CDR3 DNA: TGTGCCAGCAGCTTAGTAGGATATACGCAGTATTTT
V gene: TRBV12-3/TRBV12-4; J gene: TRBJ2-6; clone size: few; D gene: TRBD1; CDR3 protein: CASSYVPRDRGSAGANVLTF; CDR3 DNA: TGTGCCAGCAGTTACGTACCCCGGGACAGGGGCTCCGCTGGGGCCAACGTCCTGACTTTC
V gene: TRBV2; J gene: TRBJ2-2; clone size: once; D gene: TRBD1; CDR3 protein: CASSEPRQGAAAGELFF; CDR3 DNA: TGTGCCAGCAGTGAACCCCGTCAGGGGGCAGCTGCCGGGGAGCTGTTTTTT
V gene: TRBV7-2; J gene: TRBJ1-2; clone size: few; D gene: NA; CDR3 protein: CASSLVSSVTNYGYTF; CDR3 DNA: TGTGCCAGCAGCTTAGTCTCTTCGGTCACTAACTATGGCTACACCTTC
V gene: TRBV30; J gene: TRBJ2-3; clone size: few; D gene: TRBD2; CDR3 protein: CAWSVPTSGSRADTQYF; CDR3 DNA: TGTGCCTGGAGTGTACCGACTAGCGGGAGTCGAGCAGATACGCAGTATTTT
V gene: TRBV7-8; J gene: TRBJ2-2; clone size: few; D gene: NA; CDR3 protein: CASSPVRIFTGELFF; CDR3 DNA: TGTGCCAGCAGCCCAGTTAGGATATTCACCGGGGAGCTGTTTTTT
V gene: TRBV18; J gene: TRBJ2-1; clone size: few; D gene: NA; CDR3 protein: CASSPVGALEQFF; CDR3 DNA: TGTGCCAGCTCGCCAGTGGGGGCCCTTGAGCAGTTCTTC
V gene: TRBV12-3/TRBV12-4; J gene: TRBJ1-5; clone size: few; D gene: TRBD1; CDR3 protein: CASSTDRDVQPQHF; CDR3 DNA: TGTGCCAGCAGCACAGACAGGGACGTCCAGCCCCAGCATTTT
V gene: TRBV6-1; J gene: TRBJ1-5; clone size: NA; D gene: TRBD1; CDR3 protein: CASSPGTGGRRQPQHF; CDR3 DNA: TGTGCCAGCAGCCCCGGGACAGGGGGCAGGAGGCAGCCCCAGCATTTT
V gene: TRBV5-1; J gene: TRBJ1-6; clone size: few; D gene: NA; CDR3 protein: CASSLGQARGSPLHF; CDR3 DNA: TGCGCCAGCAGCTTGGGACAGGCCAGAGGATCACCCCTCCACTTT
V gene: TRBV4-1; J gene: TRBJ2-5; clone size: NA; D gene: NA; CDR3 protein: CASSQDRARTETQYF; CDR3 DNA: TGCGCCAGCAGCCAAGATAGGGCCCGGACGGAGACCCAGTACTTC
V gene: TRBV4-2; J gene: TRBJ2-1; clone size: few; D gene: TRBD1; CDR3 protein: CASSRSDRDNEQFF; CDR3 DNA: TGTGCCAGCAGCCGGTCGGACAGGGACAATGAGCAGTTCTTC
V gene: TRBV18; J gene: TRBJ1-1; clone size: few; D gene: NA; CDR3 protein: CASSPREGTVAFF; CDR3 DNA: TGTGCCAGCTCACCTCGCGAAGGGACGGTGGCTTTCTTT